Presented here are 21 T cell receptor beta chains from one specimen sequenced in a study of cytomegalovirus exposure and HLA in healthy donors. Use of 60 Vbeta and 13 Jbeta primers characterized the PCR. Sequenced by immunoSEQ multiplex PCR; TCRdb stores in-frame clones only, minus some. The sample yields hundreds of thousands of clones, roughly 80% seen once. The sequenced sample was PBMCs. The origin of the receptors is a male donor in good health and CMV-seronegative.

CDR3: CSVGQGAGTQYF. CDR3 sequence (DNA): TGCAGCGTTGGCCAGGGGGCAGGGACCCAGTACTTC. This chain links TRBV29-1 with TRBJ2-5, with 8 bases aligning to TRBD1. CDR1 is SQVTM, CDR2 ANQGSEA, per germline. The CDR3 spans 12 residues. V lost 4 bases, J lost 7 bases, and 5 bases stayed unmatched.

This clone was observed a few times. The chain combines TRBV19 with TRBJ1-4; D call uncertain. The CDR3 is 14 amino acids. The germline CDR1 and CDR2 sequences are LNHDA and SQIVND (reference sequence). V dropped 2 bases and J dropped 5 bases, with 9 bases sitting between them. CDR3 in amino acids: CASSIQAPNEKLFF. In DNA, the CDR3 is TGTGCCAGTAGTATACAGGCCCCAAATGAAAAACTGTTTTTT.

The chain is built from TRBV7-8 and TRBJ2-5, with D maybe TRBD1 (7 bases). The CDR3 loop spans 15 amino acids. Per germline, CDR1 SGHVS and CDR2 FQNEAQ. V gave up 1 base and J gave up 7 bases, with 16 bases separating them. The CDR3 sequence is CASSLEGGPGGTQYF. The CDR3 DNA follows: TGTGCCAGCAGCTTAGAGGGGGGCCCAGGGGGGACCCAGTACTTC.

The V and J genes are TRBV4-1 and TRBJ2-1, with D hard to call. The CDR3 totals 13 residues. Germline V CDR1 and CDR2: MGHRA, YSYEKL. Trimming removed 2 bases from V and 8 bases from J, with 10 bases in between. CDR3: CASSQRGYDEQFF. CDR3 sequence (DNA): TGCGCCAGCAGCCAACGCGGTTACGATGAGCAGTTCTTC.

This rearrangement joins TRBV19 to TRBJ2-2; unclear D gene. This CDR3 contains 13 residues. Germline V gene data show CDR1 as LNHDA and CDR2 as SQIVND (reference sequence). Trimming stripped 0 bases from V and 6 bases from J, with 5 bases between. The DNA for the CDR3 is TGTGCCAGTAGTATAGAGGGCTCCGGGGAGCTGTTTTTT. Protein product: CASSIEGSGELFF.

For this clone: The same CDR3 also results from other DNA sequences found in this sample. This chain links TRBV7-9 with TRBJ2-7; weak D call: TRBD2 (6 bases). Germline V gene sequence: CDR1 SEHNR, CDR2 FQNEAQ (reference sequence). Trimming stripped 1 base from V and 4 bases from J, with 8 bases between. The CDR3 is 13 residues long. In DNA, the CDR3 is TGTGCCAGCAGCTTAGTGGGGGGATACGAGCAGTACTTC. It yields the protein CASSLVGGYEQYF.

The chain is built from TRBV27 and TRBJ1-2, with D unclear. V was clipped by 0 bases and J by 8 bases, with 10 bases between them. This CDR3 region has 13 residues. Germline V gene lookup returns CDR1 MNHEY and CDR2 SMNVEV (reference sequence). CDR3 amino acids: CASSLSGSRGYTF. The CDR3 DNA reads as TGTGCCAGCAGTTTATCTGGTTCTCGGGGCTACACCTTC.

The rearrangement links TRBV11-2 to TRBJ2-1, with 7 nucleotides matching TRBD2. This CDR3 has 15 residues. Germline V lookup: CDR1 SGHAT, CDR2 FQNNGV. V shed 5 bases, J shed 8 bases, and the junction held 12 bases outside the gene matches. CDR3 bases: TGTGCCAGCAGCCCCGGACTAGTGGATCGCTATGAGCAGTTCTTC. It codes for CASSPGLVDRYEQFF.

The V call is TRBV18, the J call TRBJ2-7; tentative D call: TRBD2 (5 bases). Per the germline V gene, CDR1 is KGHSH and CDR2 is LQKENI. The CDR3 length is 15 residues. Trimming stripped 4 bases from V and 5 bases from J, with 18 bases between. DNA for the CDR3: TGTGCCAGCTCACTCGATACTAGAACTTCTCACGAGCAGTACTTC. It specifies CASSLDTRTSHEQYF.

The genes are TRBV6-6 and TRBJ1-6; D remains unclear. Trimming stripped 6 bases from V and 6 bases from J, with 9 bases between. The CDR3 length is 13 residues. Germline-derived CDR1 and CDR2 are MNHNY and SVGAGI (reference sequence). The CDR3 DNA sequence: TGTGCCAGCAGCTCTAGTCCTAATTCACCCCTCCACTTT. Translating it yields CASSSSPNSPLHF.

The genes are TRBV7-2 and TRBJ2-7; the D is unclear. The V and J ends lost 3 bases and 2 bases respectively, with 11 bases between them. Germline lookup yields CDR1 SGHTA and CDR2 FQGNSA. CDR3 length: 14 amino acids. Here the CDR3 DNA reads TGTGCCAGCAGCTTGCTCGGCGGCACCTACGAGCAGTACTTC. This sequence encodes CASSLLGGTYEQYF.

The chain has TRBV19 and TRBJ2-6; the D gene is possibly TRBD1 (6 bases). Deletions cut 5 bases from V and 3 bases from J, with 11 bases between. The CDR3 runs 15 residues. Germline V CDR1 and CDR2: LNHDA, SQIVND (reference sequence). CDR3: CASSAGDRGANVLTF. As DNA, the CDR3 is TGTGCCAGTAGTGCAGGGGACCGTGGGGCCAACGTCCTGACTTTC.

This clone was counted a few times. The V and J genes are TRBV7-6 and TRBJ2-5, with TRBD2 matching 10 bases. The V gene's germline CDR1 is SGHVS and CDR2 FNYEAQ. The CDR3 length is 18 residues. V was pared by 1 base and J by 1 base, with 9 bases of the junction left unmatched. The CDR3 nucleotides are TGTGCCAGCAGCTTAGGCACAGCGGGAGGGCCAACCCAAGAGACCCAGTACTTC. Its protein product is CASSLGTAGGPTQETQYF.

J is TRBJ2-7 and V is TRBV5-6; TRBD2 agrees at 9 bases. Looked up from germline, CDR1 is SGHDT and CDR2 is YYEEEE. Trimming cost V 4 bases and J 1 base; bases outside gene matches: 6. The CDR3 totals 15 residues. The CDR3 loop is CASSPGLASSYEQYF. The CDR3 bases are TGTGCCAGCAGCCCCGGACTAGCGTCATCCTACGAGCAGTACTTC.

Concerning this clone itself: The germline gene is not matched at one end of the junction; a read error may be the cause. The chain's CDR3 is CASRFPAGGGTDTQYF. In DNA form, the CDR3 reads TGTGCCAGCCGTTTTCCGGCGGGAGGTGGCACAGATACGCAGTATTTT. The chain employs TRBV28 and TRBJ2-3, with TRBD2 matching 8 bases. This CDR3 spans 16 amino acids. Germline V gives CDR1 MDHEN, CDR2 SYDVKM. Using reference TRBV28 and TRBJ2-3 for the parts outside the CDR3, the full variable domain is DVKVTQSSRYLVKRTGEKVFLECVQDMDHENMFWYRQDPGLGLRLIYFSYDVKMKEKGDIPEGYSVSREKKERFSLILESASTNQTSMYLCASRFPAGGGTDTQYFGPGTRLTVL.

The chain links TRBV7-8 to TRBJ1-6; no clear D. V shed 7 bases and J shed 0 bases, with 10 bases lying between them. Germline V gene lookup returns CDR1 SGHVS and CDR2 FQNEAQ. The CDR3 totals 15 residues. This chain's CDR3 is CASTVGSSYNSPLHF. CDR3 sequence (DNA): TGTGCCAGCACGGTCGGGAGCTCCTATAATTCACCCCTCCACTTT.

The rearrangement joins TRBV27 to TRBJ2-3; tentative D call: TRBD2 (6 bases). This CDR3 spans 13 amino acids. Germline V gene data show CDR1 as MNHEY and CDR2 as SMNVEV (reference sequence). V shed 4 bases and J shed 5 bases, with 10 bases lying between them. The CDR3 is CASSSSGEDTQYF. CDR3 DNA: TGTGCCAGCAGTTCCTCGGGGGAAGATACGCAGTATTTT.

The CDR3 here is CASSFGSLRAATNEKLFF. The CDR3 DNA follows: TGTGCCAGCAGCTTTGGGAGCTTACGGGCTGCAACTAATGAAAAACTGTTTTTT. The chain joins TRBV7-9 to TRBJ1-4; unclear D gene. The germline CDR1 and CDR2 sequences are SEHNR and FQNEAQ (reference sequence). CDR3 size: 18 residues. The V and J ends lost 3 bases and 0 bases respectively, with 17 bases between them. The full variable domain, completed using reference TRBV7-9 and TRBJ1-4, is DTGVSQNPRHKITKRGQNVTFRCDPISEHNRLYWYRQTLGQGPEFLTYFQNEAQLEKSRLLSDRFSAERPKGSFSTLEIQRTEQGDSAMYLCASSFGSLRAATNEKLFFGSGTQLSVL.

This chain joins TRBV19 and TRBJ1-2; TRBD1 matches 7 bases. CDR1 and CDR2 from the germline V gene are LNHDA and SQIVND (reference sequence). J gave up 8 bases and V 10 bases, and 19 bases lay outside the gene matches. This CDR3 comprises 15 residues. CDR3 nucleotides: TGTGCCACCGTGGACGGAGACAGGGTCCAGAGGGGCTACACCTTC. Translating gives CATVDGDRVQRGYTF.

The chain has TRBV28 and TRBJ2-2; D perhaps matches TRBD2 (5 bases). CDR1 MDHEN and CDR2 SYDVKM come from the germline V gene. The CDR3 length is 16 residues. V gave up 6 bases and J gave up 1 base, with 15 bases separating them. As DNA, the CDR3 is TGTGCCAGCAGACCACTAGGTGGCTGGAACACCGGGGAGCTGTTTTTT. It is translated as CASRPLGGWNTGELFF. Full variable domain (rest looked up from reference TRBV28 and TRBJ2-2): DVKVTQSSRYLVKRTGEKVFLECVQDMDHENMFWYRQDPGLGLRLIYFSYDVKMKEKGDIPEGYSVSREKKERFSLILESASTNQTSMYLCASRPLGGWNTGELFFGEGSRLTVL.

This clone was seen more than once but under ten times. V gene TRBV28 combines with J gene TRBJ1-1, with D possibly TRBD1 on 5 matching bases. Trimming took off 8 bases at V and 0 bases at J, with 16 bases between the two ends. Germline V gene data show CDR1 as MDHEN and CDR2 as SYDVKM. CDR3 length: 15 amino acids. The CDR3 loop reads CASPPGKTVNTEAFF. The CDR3 nucleotides read TGTGCCAGCCCGCCAGGGAAGACGGTGAACACTGAAGCTTTCTTT.